Here is one TCR beta chain with its context. These data come from a study of blood T cell repertoires in COVID-19. The wider study: Acute and convalescent COVID-19 samples came from the United States, Italy and Spain.

Using immunoSEQ multiplex PCR, the repertoire was profiled, and TCRdb retains in-frame clones only, with some absent. This sample has about 490,000 clones, with approximately 85% found just once. Input material: peripheral blood. This sequence was found in a human donor in a cohort sampled during active COVID-19.

The chain's CDR3 is CASKIGGAYAYTEAFF. In nucleotides, the CDR3 is TGTGCCAGCAAGATAGGAGGTGCCTATGCGTACACTGAAGCTTTCTTT. V usage is TRBV27 and J usage is TRBJ1-1; no definite D call. This CDR3 is built from 16 residues. Germline V CDR1 and CDR2: MNHEY, SMNVEV (reference sequence). Trimming cost V 7 bases and J 3 bases, with 21 bases left between them.